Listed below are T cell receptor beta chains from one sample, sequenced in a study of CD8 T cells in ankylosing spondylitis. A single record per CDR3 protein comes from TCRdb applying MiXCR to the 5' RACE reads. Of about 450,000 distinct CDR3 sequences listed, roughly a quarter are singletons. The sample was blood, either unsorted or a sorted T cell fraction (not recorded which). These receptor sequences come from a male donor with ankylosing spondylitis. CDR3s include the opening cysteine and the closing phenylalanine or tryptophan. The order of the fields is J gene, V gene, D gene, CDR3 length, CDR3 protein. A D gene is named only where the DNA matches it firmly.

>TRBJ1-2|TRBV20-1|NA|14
CSARGGGSDYGYTF
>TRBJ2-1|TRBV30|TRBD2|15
CAWSVLAGVDNEQFF
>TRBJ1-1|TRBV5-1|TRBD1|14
CASSLQGMGTEAFF
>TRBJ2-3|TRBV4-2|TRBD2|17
CASSQEGETSGRYTQYF
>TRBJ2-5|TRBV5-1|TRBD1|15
CASGGPGTGVETQYF
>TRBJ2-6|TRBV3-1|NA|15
CASYLSGTGANVLTF
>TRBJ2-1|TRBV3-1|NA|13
CASSQARNNEQFF
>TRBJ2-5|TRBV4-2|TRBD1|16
CASSQEPQGAGETQYF
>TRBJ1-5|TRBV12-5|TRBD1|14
CASGRGLGNQPQHF
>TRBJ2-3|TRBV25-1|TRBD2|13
CASSETGGGTQYF
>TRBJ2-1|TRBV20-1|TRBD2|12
CSARDAGAEQFF
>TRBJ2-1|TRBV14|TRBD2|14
CASSLTAGANEQFF
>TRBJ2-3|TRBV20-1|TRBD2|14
CSATRLAETDTQYF
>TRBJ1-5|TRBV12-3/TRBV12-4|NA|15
CASSPSAGLDQPQHF
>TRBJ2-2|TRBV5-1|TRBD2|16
CASSSGAGERAGELFF
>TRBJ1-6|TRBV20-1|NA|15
CSARDDGQSNSPLHF
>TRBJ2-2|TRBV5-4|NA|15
CASSFLGIYTGELFF